These 25 T cell receptor beta chains came from one sample sequenced in a study of blood T cells in healthy people across ages. Together with a sample-barcoded 5' primer, a J-beta primer mix was included in a second PCR lasting roughly 6 to 12 cycles. TCRdb passed the 5' RACE reads through MiXCR, listing each CDR3 protein once. Of about 780,000 distinct CDR3 sequences in the sample, 46% were seen once. Sequencing used blood. The receptors derive from an elderly man in good health.

V usage is TRBV7-2 and J usage is TRBJ2-5; D is uncertain. The J call is in doubt because the DNA end fits TRBJ2-7 better. Germline V gives CDR1 SGHTA, CDR2 FQGNSA. The CDR3 totals 13 residues. The CDR3 region is CASTVDSNYEQYF. CDR3 bases: TGTGCCAGCACCGTTGACTCCAACTACGAGCAGTACTTC.

The CDR3 reads CASSFLASRNEKLFF. The CDR3 nucleotides read TGTGCCAGCTCATTCTTGGCCTCACGTAATGAAAAACTGTTTTTT. The chain is built from TRBV18 and TRBJ1-4; D remains ambiguous. This CDR3 spans 15 amino acids. V lost 5 bases and J lost 4, with 14 bases in between. The germline CDR1 and CDR2 sequences are KGHSH and LQKENI. Complete variable domain (other parts from reference TRBV18 and TRBJ1-4): NAGVMQNPRHLVRRRGQEARLRCSPMKGHSHVYWYRQLPEEGLKFMVYLQKENIIDESGMPKERFSAEFPKEGPSILRIQQVVRGDSAAYFCASSFLASRNEKLFFGSGTQLSVL.

The chain employs TRBV6-2 or TRBV6-3 and TRBJ1-6; possible D gene TRBD1, 5 bases. This CDR3 region has 12 residues. Germline CDR1 reads MNHEY; CDR2 reads SVGEGT. Trimming removed 9 bases from V and 7 bases from J, with 10 bases in between. This chain's CDR3 is CASGPGNSPLHF. CDR3 sequence (DNA): TGTGCCAGTGGGCCAGGGAATTCACCCCTCCACTTT.

CDR3 protein: CASRPTANYGYTF. DNA of the CDR3: TGTGCCAGCAGGCCAACAGCAAACTATGGCTACACCTTC. The chain employs TRBV12-3 or TRBV12-4 and TRBJ1-2; D is uncertain. CDR3 size: 13 residues. The V and J ends lost 6 bases and 2 bases respectively, with 10 bases between them.

The chain couples TRBV6-2 or TRBV6-3 to TRBJ2-3; 10 bases are shared with TRBD2. The CDR3 spans 17 residues. Trimming at V came to 0 bases and at J to 3 bases, leaving 6 bases not matched to a gene. Germline-derived CDR1 and CDR2 are MNHEY and SVGEGT. CDR3 residues: CASSYSPASGGTDTQYF. CDR3 nucleotide sequence: TGTGCCAGCAGTTACTCGCCGGCTAGCGGGGGAACAGATACGCAGTATTTT.

The CDR3 DNA sequence: TGTGCCAGCAGCCAAGATTTGGCGGGAGGGCATAATGAGCAGTTCTTC. This codes for CASSQDLAGGHNEQFF. V usage is TRBV3-1 and J usage is TRBJ2-1; 9 bases are shared with TRBD2. The V and J ends lost 0 bases and 7 bases, in that order; junction bases with no gene match: 7. Germline lookup yields CDR1 LGHDT and CDR2 YNNKEL (reference sequence). The CDR3 runs 16 residues.

V usage is TRBV7-9 and J usage is TRBJ2-1; a possible D gene is TRBD2 (6 bases). There are 17 residues in the CDR3. Per the germline V gene, CDR1 is SEHNR and CDR2 is FQNEAQ (reference sequence). Trimming removed 5 bases at V and 4 bases at J, with 21 bases between. CDR3 sequence: CASSRSSLAPLYNEQFF. The CDR3 nucleotides are TGTGCCAGCAGCCGTAGCTCTCTAGCGCCTCTATACAATGAGCAGTTCTTC.

CDR3 region: CASRTDWNTEAFF. CDR3 sequence (DNA): TGTGCCAGCAGGACGGATTGGAACACTGAAGCTTTCTTT. V usage is TRBV6-1 and J usage is TRBJ1-1; D gene ambiguous. Trimming left V 6 bases short and J 1 base short, with 9 bases between. CDR3 length: 13 amino acids. Germline V CDR1 and CDR2: MNHNS, SASEGT.

J is TRBJ2-2 and V is TRBV3-1; D may match TRBD1 or TRBD2 (5 bases each). Per the germline V gene, CDR1 is LGHDT and CDR2 is YNNKEL (reference sequence). This CDR3 spans 19 amino acids. V was shortened by 2 bases and J by 1 base, with 20 bases between the two germline ends. CDR3 in amino acids: CASSQYAPVGAWNTGELFF. The CDR3 DNA reads as TGTGCCAGCAGCCAATACGCGCCAGTCGGGGCCTGGAACACCGGGGAGCTGTTTTTT.

The chain recombines TRBV20-1 with TRBJ2-7; D is unclear. This CDR3 has 13 residues. Trimming shortened V by 1 base and J by 7 bases, and 14 bases separated the two germline ends. Germline V lookup: CDR1 DFQATT, CDR2 SNEGSKA (reference sequence). In DNA, the CDR3 is TGCAGTGCTAGAGTAATAACTACCAATGAGCAGTACTTC. It codes for CSARVITTNEQYF.

The chain's CDR3 is CASSLGPQSDYEQYF. The DNA for the CDR3 is TGTGCCAGCAGCTTGGGCCCACAGTCGGACTACGAGCAGTACTTC. This rearrangement joins TRBV7-2 to TRBJ2-7; D ambiguous. CDR3 length: 15 amino acids. Deletions cut 3 bases from V and 3 bases from J, with 15 bases between. Germline V gene lookup returns CDR1 SGHTA and CDR2 FQGNSA.

The chain combines TRBV29-1 with TRBJ2-1, with D possibly matching TRBD1 (7 bases). CDR1 and CDR2 (germline): SQVTM, ANQGSEA. This CDR3 spans 15 amino acids. Trimming cost V 5 bases and J 0 bases, with 14 bases left between them. The chain's CDR3 is CSVSRQGGSYNEQFF. The CDR3 DNA sequence: TGCAGCGTTTCAAGACAGGGAGGCTCCTACAATGAGCAGTTCTTC.

This clonotype was seen only a few times. The J gene is TRBJ1-2, the V gene TRBV7-2; D is uncertain. The CDR3 loop spans 12 amino acids. CDR1 and CDR2 from the germline V gene are SGHTA and FQGNSA. Trimming left V 3 bases short and J 2 bases short, with 4 bases between. The CDR3 region is CASSLPNYGYTF. The CDR3 nucleotides are TGTGCCAGCAGCTTGCCGAACTATGGCTACACCTTC.

To note about this clonotype: One junction end disagrees with the germline gene, perhaps due to a read error. The chain uses TRBV15 and TRBJ1-6, with unresolved D. The V gene's germline CDR1 is LNHNV and CDR2 YYDKDF (reference sequence). This CDR3 is 15 amino acids long. The CDR3 coding sequence is TGTGCCACCGGCAGAGACGGAGAATATAATTCACCCCTCCACTTT. Residues: CATGRDGEYNSPLHF. The full variable domain, its missing parts supplied by reference TRBV15 and TRBJ1-6, is DAMVIQNPRYQVTQFGKPVTLSCSQTLNHNVMYWYQQKSSQAPKLLFHYYDKDFNNEADTPDNFQSRRPNTSFCFLDIRSPGLGDTAMYLCATGRDGEYNSPLHFGNGTRLTVT.

The chain uses TRBV7-2 and TRBJ1-2; D gene unclear. The CDR3 is 14 residues long. Looked up from germline, CDR1 is SGHTA and CDR2 is FQGNSA. V was cut by 0 bases and J by 8 bases, with 13 bases left in between. CDR3 loop: CASSLARDVGGYTF. DNA of the CDR3: TGTGCCAGCAGCTTAGCGAGGGATGTGGGGGGCTACACCTTC.

In its sample, this clonotype was seen a few times. This chain joins TRBV7-9 and TRBJ2-3, with D possibly TRBD1 on 6 matching bases. CDR1 and CDR2 from the germline V gene are SEHNR and FQNEAQ (reference sequence). The CDR3 covers 13 residues. Trimming pared 3 bases from V and 11 bases from J, leaving 15 bases between. CDR3 sequence (DNA): TGTGCCAGCAGCTTTAAGGGGACAAGCGTGCAGTATTTT. Translating gives CASSFKGTSVQYF.

V gene TRBV7-9 combines with J gene TRBJ2-1, with 14 positions matching TRBD2. The CDR3 sequence is 14 residues long. V trimming: 6 bases; J trimming: 12 bases; junction bases outside the gene matches: 7. Germline values: CDR1 SEHNR, CDR2 FQNEAQ (reference sequence). Here the CDR3 reads CASSQGLAGVRQFF. CDR3 DNA sequence: TGTGCCAGCAGTCAGGGACTAGCGGGAGTCCGGCAGTTCTTC.

The chain links TRBV28 to TRBJ2-2; TRBD1 is a possible D gene (5 bases). The germline V gene encodes CDR1 MDHEN and CDR2 SYDVKM. The CDR3 covers 16 residues. Trimming stripped 3 bases from V and 2 bases from J, with 13 bases between. CDR3 DNA: TGTGCCAGCAGTTTGTCAGGGCTAGTAAACACCGGGGAGCTGTTTTTT. Translating it yields CASSLSGLVNTGELFF.

This clonotype occurred once. This chain joins TRBV6-2 or TRBV6-3 and TRBJ1-1; 7 nucleotides match TRBD1. Germline V lookup: CDR1 MNHEY, CDR2 SVGEGT. The CDR3 has 16 amino acids. The V and J ends lost 0 bases and 5 bases, in that order; junction bases with no gene match: 9. The CDR3 DNA reads as TGTGCCAGCAGTTACTCGTTCGAGGCAGGGGGTACTGAAGCTTTCTTT. Translated, it gives CASSYSFEAGGTEAFF.

The rearrangement joins TRBV7-3 to TRBJ2-1; TRBD2 matches at 8 bases. The CDR3 is made up of 15 amino acids. The germline V gene has CDR1 SGHTA and CDR2 FQGTGA. The V and J ends lost 5 bases and 5 bases, in that order; junction bases with no gene match: 8. CDR3 sequence: CASSISGASHNEQFF. Here the CDR3 DNA reads TGTGCCAGCAGCATTAGCGGGGCCTCTCACAATGAGCAGTTCTTC.

Worth noting for this clonotype: One end of the junction does not line up with germline, which may come from a read error. The V and J genes are TRBV28 and TRBJ2-3; D may be TRBD1 (6 bases). The V gene's germline CDR1 is MDHEN and CDR2 SYDVKM. The CDR3 is 13 amino acids. CDR3 sequence (DNA): TGTGCCAGCCGGTCTAGGCGGACAGATACGCGGTATTTT. Its translation: CASRSRRTDTRYF.

Points on this clonotype: Possible read error: a much larger clone is one base away. J is TRBJ2-7 and V is TRBV7-2; the D gene could be TRBD1 or TRBD2 (7 bases each). The end of the DNA is better explained by TRBJ2-5, so the J call may be wrong. The V gene's germline CDR1 is SGHTA and CDR2 FQGNSA. This CDR3 is 15 amino acids long. CDR3: CASNSQGGGLETQYF. The CDR3 nucleotides are TGTGCCAGCAACTCCCAGGGAGGGGGCCTCGAGACCCAGTACTTC.

This clonotype came up a few times. V is TRBV20-1 and J is TRBJ2-7, with a tentative D call TRBD2 (6 bases). This CDR3 spans 15 amino acids. Trimming shortened V by 3 bases and J by 2 bases, and 17 bases separated the two germline ends. The germline CDR1 and CDR2 sequences are DFQATT and SNEGSKA (reference sequence). The CDR3, as DNA: TGCAGTGCTAGGAGGGCGCGGGGTAATACCTACGAGCAGTACTTC. It translates to CSARRARGNTYEQYF.

Of note for this clonotype: Its ends do not fully match the called genes, so a read error is possible. The chain recombines TRBV5-1 with TRBJ2-5; 7 positions agree with TRBD1. This CDR3 comprises 15 residues. Germline lookup yields CDR1 SGHRS and CDR2 YFSETQ. The CDR3 DNA reads TGCGCCAGCAGCCCACCCCGGGGACAGCAAGGGACCCAGTACTTC. Amino acids: CASSPPRGQQGTQYF.

The rearrangement joins TRBV5-1 to TRBJ2-2, with no clear D. Germline V lookup: CDR1 SGHRS, CDR2 YFSETQ. V lost 6 bases and J 1 base, leaving 4 bases between the germline ends. The CDR3 sequence is 12 residues long. The DNA for the CDR3 is TGCGCCAGCATCATGAACACCGGGGAGCTGTTTTTT. This sequence encodes CASIMNTGELFF.